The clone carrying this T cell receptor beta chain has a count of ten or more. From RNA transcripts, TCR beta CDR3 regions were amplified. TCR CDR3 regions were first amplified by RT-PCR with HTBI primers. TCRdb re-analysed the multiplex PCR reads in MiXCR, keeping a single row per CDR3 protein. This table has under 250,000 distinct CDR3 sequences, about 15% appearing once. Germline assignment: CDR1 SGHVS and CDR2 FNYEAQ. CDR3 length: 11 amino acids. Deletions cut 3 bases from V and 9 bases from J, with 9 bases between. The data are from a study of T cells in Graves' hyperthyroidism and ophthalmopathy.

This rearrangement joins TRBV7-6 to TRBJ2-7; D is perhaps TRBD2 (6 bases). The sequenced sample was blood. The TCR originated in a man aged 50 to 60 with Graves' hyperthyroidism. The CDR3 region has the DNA TGTGCCAGCAGCTTCGGAGGGAGGCAGTACTTC. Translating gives CASSFGGRQYF. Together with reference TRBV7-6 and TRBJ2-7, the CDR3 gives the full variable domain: GAGVSQSPRYKVTKRGQDVALRCDPISGHVSLYWYRQALGQGPEFLTYFNYEAQQDKSGLPNDRFSAERPEGSISTLTIQRTEQRDSAMYRCASSFGGRQYFGPGTRLTVT.